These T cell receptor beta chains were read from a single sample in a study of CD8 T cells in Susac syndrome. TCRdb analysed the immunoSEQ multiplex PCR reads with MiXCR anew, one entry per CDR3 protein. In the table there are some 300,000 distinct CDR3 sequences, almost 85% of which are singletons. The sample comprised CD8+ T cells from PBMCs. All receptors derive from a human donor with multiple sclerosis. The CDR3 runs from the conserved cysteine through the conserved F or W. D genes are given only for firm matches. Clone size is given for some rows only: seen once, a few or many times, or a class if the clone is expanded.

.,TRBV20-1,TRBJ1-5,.,TGCAGTGCTGTGATACAGGGCAACAATCAGCCCCAGCATTTT,CSAVIQGNNQPQHF
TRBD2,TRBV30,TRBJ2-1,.,TGTGCCTGGAGTGTAGGAGCGGGAGGGAATGAGCAGTTCTTC,CAWSVGAGGNEQFF
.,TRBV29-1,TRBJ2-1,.,TGCAGCGTTGAGGGGTCACAGGACTCCTACAATGAGCAGTTCTTC,CSVEGSQDSYNEQFF
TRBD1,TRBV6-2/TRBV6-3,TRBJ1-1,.,TGTGCCAGCAGTCCTGCGGACAGGGATGGGACTGAAGCTTTCTTT,CASSPADRDGTEAFF
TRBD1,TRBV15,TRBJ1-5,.,TGTGCCACCAGTTGGACAGGAGTCAATCAGCCCCAGCATTTT,CATSWTGVNQPQHF
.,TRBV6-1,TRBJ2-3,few,TGTGCCAGCACCGAAAGGGGCACAGATACGCAGTATTTT,CASTERGTDTQYF
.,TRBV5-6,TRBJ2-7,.,TGTGCCAGCAGCCTAATGGACAGTCCCTACGAGCAGTACTTC,CASSLMDSPYEQYF
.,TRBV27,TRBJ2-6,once,TGTGCCAGCAGTGACGGGGTTAGAGGGGCCAACGTCCTGACTTTC,CASSDGVRGANVLTF
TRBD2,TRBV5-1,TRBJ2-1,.,TGCGCCAGCAGCACCCAGCGGGAGAGAGTGGATGAGCAGTTCTTC,CASSTQRERVDEQFF
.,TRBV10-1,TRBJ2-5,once,TGCGCCAGCAGTGAGGGGACTTTAGAGACCCAGTACTTC,CASSEGTLETQYF
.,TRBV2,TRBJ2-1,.,TGTGCCAGCAGCGAAAGGGGGGACCGCTACAATGAGCAGTTCTTC,CASSERGDRYNEQFF
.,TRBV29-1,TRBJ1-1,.,TGCAGCGTGACCCCGGGGGTCCGGACTGAAGCTTTCTTT,CSVTPGVRTEAFF
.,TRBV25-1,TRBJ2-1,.,TGTGCCAGCAGTGAATGGGGCGGGGACAATGAGCAGTTCTTC,CASSEWGGDNEQFF
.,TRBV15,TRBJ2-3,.,TGTGCCACCAGCAGCCTGCGAGGTAGCACAGATACGCAGTATTTT,CATSSLRGSTDTQYF
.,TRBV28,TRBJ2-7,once,TGTGCCAGCAGTTTTGAGGAGAATGGCTACGAGCAGTACTTC,CASSFEENGYEQYF
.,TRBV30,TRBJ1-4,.,TGTGCCTGGAGTGTATGGGGCGGATGGGATGAAAAACTGTTTTTT,CAWSVWGGWDEKLFF
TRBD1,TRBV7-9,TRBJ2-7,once,TGTGCCAGCAGCTTGCTCTCGAGCGGGACAGGGGAGTGGGAGCAGTACTTC,CASSLLSSGTGEWEQYF
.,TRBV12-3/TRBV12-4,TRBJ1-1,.,TGTGCCAGCAGTTTAAGCGTGGGGAGGGTCACTGAAGCTTTCTTT,CASSLSVGRVTEAFF